These 2 T cell receptor beta chains originate from one sample sequenced in a study of T-cell reconstitution after alpha-beta-depleted transplantation in children. Preparation of the TCRbeta library used unique molecular identifiers. TCRdb fed the PCR reads into MiXCR, producing one record per CDR3 protein. The sample consists of around 580,000 distinct CDR3 sequences, more than 20% of them appearing once. Sequences were derived from PBMCs, mostly from graft donor cells, sampled 360 days after TCRalphabeta/CD19-depleted stem cell transplant. The source is a boy under two years old who had a stem cell transplant for acute myeloid leukemia, so the T cells may come from the graft donor.

Ten or more counts support this clonotype. The chain couples TRBV20-1 to TRBJ2-7, with 7 bases matching TRBD2. J was trimmed by 3 bases and V by 7 bases; bases with no gene match: 9. CDR1 is DFQATT and CDR2 is SNEGSKA in the germline V gene (reference sequence). The CDR3 covers 13 residues. CDR3: CSGASGPFYEQYF. The DNA for the CDR3 is TGCAGTGGCGCTAGCGGTCCCTTCTACGAGCAGTACTTC.

In its sample, this clonotype was seen a few times. V and J are TRBV5-1 and TRBJ1-5; D unclear. Germline CDR1 SGHRS, CDR2 YFSETQ. The CDR3 runs 11 residues. V was pared by 2 bases and J by 5 bases, with 2 bases between. The CDR3 sequence is CASSFDQPQHF. The CDR3 DNA is TGCGCCAGCAGCTTTGATCAGCCCCAGCATTTT.